These 26 T cell receptor beta chains were sequenced from one sample in a study of beta chain features in type 1 diabetes. Findings of the study overall: Shorter TCRB CDR3s, moderately but significantly so, were found in Type 1 diabetes patients in all four CD4+ subsets.

The sequenced template was cDNA made from the entire isolated RNA. The method was immunoSEQ multiplex PCR; TCRdb's version includes in-frame clones alone and lacks a portion of them. The repertoire consists of around 250,000 clones, with roughly an eighth occurring once and the leading ten covering 0.017%. These receptors have no known antigen. Source material: naive CD4+ T cells from blood. These receptors all come from a man aged 25 to 40 with type 1 diabetes.

V usage is TRBV30 and J usage is TRBJ2-3; TRBD2 aligns across 7 bases. The germline gives CDR1 GTSNPN, CDR2 SVGIG (reference sequence). V gave up 5 bases and J gave up 4 bases; unmatched junction bases: 15. This CDR3 region has 16 residues. CDR3 sequence reads: CAWVWAGASRSDTQYF. Written as DNA, the CDR3 is TGTGCCTGGGTGTGGGCGGGAGCGAGTAGGTCAGATACGCAGTATTTT.

The J gene is TRBJ2-5, the V gene TRBV5-1, with 9 bases fitting TRBD1. J lost 0 bases, V lost 0 bases, and 3 bases had no gene match. This CDR3 comprises 16 residues. CDR1 and CDR2 from the germline V gene are SGHRS and YFSETQ. The CDR3 loop is CASSLGQGEYQETQYF. CDR3 DNA: TGCGCCAGCAGCTTGGGACAGGGGGAGTACCAAGAGACCCAGTACTTC.

This clone showed up just once. The chain is built from TRBV6-6 and TRBJ2-5, with D possibly TRBD2 on 6 matching bases. This CDR3 has 15 residues. Looked up from germline, CDR1 is MNHNY and CDR2 is SVGAGI (reference sequence). The V end was cut by 5 bases, the J end by 4 bases, with 17 bases between. The CDR3 DNA is TGTGCCAGCAGTCGCCCGGGACTGCCCCGAGAGACCCAGTACTTC. Translating gives CASSRPGLPRETQYF.

This chain connects TRBV5-1 to TRBJ2-7; perhaps TRBD1 as D (5 bases). Trimming stripped 6 bases from V and 3 bases from J, with 16 bases between. The germline V gene encodes CDR1 SGHRS and CDR2 YFSETQ. This CDR3 is 14 amino acids long. The CDR3 region has the DNA TGCGCCAGCATGTGGGGCAGTTTGGGCTACGAGCAGTACTTC. Encoded protein: CASMWGSLGYEQYF.

This clone appeared a few times. The chain employs TRBV27 and TRBJ1-5; tentative D call: TRBD1 (5 bases). Germline values: CDR1 MNHEY, CDR2 SMNVEV (reference sequence). The V and J ends lost 5 bases and 9 bases respectively, with 23 bases between them. The CDR3 runs to 16 residues. CDR3 amino acids: CASSPRDGGTAWPQHF. The CDR3 nucleotides read TGTGCCAGCAGTCCCCGGGACGGAGGGACTGCTTGGCCCCAGCATTTT.

This chain uses TRBV2 with TRBJ2-2, with 7 bases aligning to TRBD1. The ends lost 8 bases at V and 1 base at J; junction bases unmatched: 1. CDR3 length: 13 amino acids. Germline values: CDR1 SNHLY, CDR2 FYNNEI. The CDR3 DNA reads as TGTGCCAGCCGGGACAGGAACACCGGGGAGCTGTTTTTT. The encoded protein is CASRDRNTGELFF.

The V and J genes are TRBV6-6 and TRBJ1-2; weak D call: TRBD1 (5 bases). CDR3 length: 15 amino acids. Germline V gene sequence: CDR1 MNHNY, CDR2 SVGAGI (reference sequence). Trimming pared 5 bases from V and 6 bases from J, leaving 19 bases between. CDR3 coding DNA: TGTGCCAGCAGTCCCTCGGGGACTCACGCTAATGGCTACACCTTC. Its protein is CASSPSGTHANGYTF.

The chain uses TRBV28 and TRBJ2-4, with a possible D match to TRBD2 (6 bases). Between the trimmed V and J ends, which lost 6 bases and 1 base, there was a span of 19 bases. Germline V gene sequence: CDR1 MDHEN, CDR2 SYDVKM. The CDR3 consists of 17 residues. DNA for the CDR3: TGTGCCAGCAGCCCCTATAGGGAGGTTACTGCCAAAAACATTCAGTACTTC. It yields the protein CASSPYREVTAKNIQYF.

Comments on this clone: The sample holds other DNA sequences that translate to the same CDR3. The chain joins TRBV15 to TRBJ2-7; D gene unclear. The CDR3 length is 14 residues. The V end was cut by 1 base, the J end by 0 bases, with 7 bases between. Germline assignment: CDR1 LNHNV and CDR2 YYDKDF (reference sequence). DNA of the CDR3: TGTGCCACCAGCAGAGGTGGCAGCTCCTACGAGCAGTACTTC. Its protein product is CATSRGGSSYEQYF.

This clone has just a few counts. The chain recombines TRBV6-5 with TRBJ2-7, with TRBD2 identical over 10 bases. Germline V gives CDR1 MNHEY, CDR2 SVGAGI. With V trimmed by 5 bases and J by 2 bases, 6 bases remained unmatched. This CDR3 region has 15 residues. The CDR3 sequence is CASSRRAGGPYEQYF. Written as DNA, the CDR3 is TGTGCCAGCAGTAGAAGAGCGGGAGGGCCCTACGAGCAGTACTTC.

The J gene is TRBJ2-7, the V gene TRBV7-2; 13 nucleotides agree with TRBD2. CDR3 length: 15 amino acids. In germline, CDR1 is SGHTA, CDR2 FQGNSA. V lost 5 bases and J lost 5; bases outside the gene matches: 6. The CDR3 DNA reads as TGTGCCAGCAGCCGACGGACTAGCGGGAGCGACGAGCAGTACTTC. Translating it yields CASSRRTSGSDEQYF. Looking up the rest from reference TRBV7-2 and TRBJ2-7 gives the full variable domain: GAGVSQSPSNKVTEKGKDVELRCDPISGHTALYWYRQSLGQGLEFLIYFQGNSAPDKSGLPSDRFSAERTGGSVSTLTIQRTQQEDSAVYLCASSRRTSGSDEQYFGPGTRLTVT.

This clone has only a few counts. This rearrangement joins TRBV7-2 to TRBJ2-1; 11 nucleotides align to TRBD1. The CDR3 is made up of 15 amino acids. The V and J ends lost 5 bases and 2 bases, in that order; junction bases with no gene match: 2. Germline values: CDR1 SGHTA, CDR2 FQGNSA. CDR3 sequence: CASSTGQGAYNEQFF. The CDR3 DNA sequence: TGTGCCAGCAGCACGGGACAGGGGGCCTACAATGAGCAGTTCTTC. The whole variable domain, remainder taken from reference TRBV7-2 and TRBJ2-1, is GAGVSQSPSNKVTEKGKDVELRCDPISGHTALYWYRQSLGQGLEFLIYFQGNSAPDKSGLPSDRFSAERTGGSVSTLTIQRTQQEDSAVYLCASSTGQGAYNEQFFGPGTRLTVL.

The chain recombines TRBV25-1 with TRBJ2-2, with 10 positions matching TRBD1. CDR3 length: 16 amino acids. V shed 2 bases, J shed 6 bases, and the junction held 6 bases outside the gene matches. In germline, CDR1 is MGHDK, CDR2 SYGVNS. The CDR3 loop reads CASSERQGAFAGELFF. The DNA for the CDR3 is TGTGCCAGCAGTGAACGACAGGGGGCCTTCGCCGGGGAGCTGTTTTTT. Combining the CDR3 with reference TRBV25-1 and TRBJ2-2 gives the whole variable domain EADIYQTPRYLVIGTGKKITLECSQTMGHDKMYWYQQDPGMELHLIHYSYGVNSTEKGDLSSESTVSRIRTEHFPLTLESARPSHTSQYLCASSERQGAFAGELFFGEGSRLTVL.

About this clone: An end of the junction does not agree with germline; a read error may underlie this. This chain joins TRBV9 and TRBJ2-3; TRBD1 is a possible D gene (6 bases). The CDR3 runs to 16 residues. CDR1 and CDR2 (germline): SGDLS, YYNGEE. In DNA, the CDR3 is TGTGCCAGCAGCGCCCGAGGGGGACCCAGCACTGATACGCAGTATTTT. It specifies CASSARGGPSTDTQYF.

V gene TRBV30 combines with J gene TRBJ1-3; D ambiguous. Germline V lookup: CDR1 GTSNPN, CDR2 SVGIG (reference sequence). The CDR3 has 12 residues. The germline V and J ends were trimmed by 5 bases and 4 bases, with 9 bases remaining between them. This chain's CDR3 is CAWGQQGNTIYF. The DNA of the CDR3 is TGTGCCTGGGGTCAACAGGGAAACACCATATATTTT. The entire variable domain, with the rest obtained from reference TRBV30 and TRBJ1-3, is as follows: SQTIHQWPATLVQPVGSPLSLECTVEGTSNPNLYWYRQAAGRGLQLLFYSVGIGQISSEVPQNLSASRPQDRQFILSSKKLLLSDSGFYLCAWGQQGNTIYFGEGSWLTVV.

The chain combines TRBV28 with TRBJ2-3, with 7 bases fitting TRBD1. With V trimmed by 6 bases and J by 6 bases, 6 bases remained unmatched. Germline V gene sequence: CDR1 MDHEN, CDR2 SYDVKM. The CDR3 is 13 residues long. The CDR3 protein is CASRSGGSDTQYF. The CDR3 DNA is TGTGCCAGCAGATCAGGGGGATCGGATACGCAGTATTTT.

V usage is TRBV29-1 and J usage is TRBJ2-7; 8 positions agree with TRBD1. V gave up 5 bases and J gave up 4 bases; unmatched junction bases: 10. Per germline, CDR1 SQVTM and CDR2 ANQGSEA. This CDR3 spans 14 amino acids. CDR3 loop: CSVLGQGATYEQYF. CDR3 DNA: TGCAGCGTTCTGGGGCAGGGGGCAACGTACGAGCAGTACTTC.

This clone occurred a few times. The chain combines TRBV5-1 with TRBJ2-3; TRBD1 aligns across 9 bases. Germline-derived CDR1 and CDR2 are SGHRS and YFSETQ. This CDR3 has 15 amino acids. Trimming at V came to 1 base and at J to 4 bases, leaving 4 bases not matched to a gene. In DNA form, the CDR3 reads TGCGCCAGCAGCTTGAGCACAGGGGGCGCAGATACGCAGTATTTT. Its translation: CASSLSTGGADTQYF.

V is TRBV29-1 and J is TRBJ2-5; TRBD2 is a possible D gene (6 bases). The DNA end is more similar to TRBJ2-7, so the J call may be wrong. The germline CDR1 and CDR2 sequences are SQVTM and ANQGSEA. The CDR3 totals 15 residues. As DNA, the CDR3 is TGCAGCGGCGGGGCCGGGCAGGGTCCTCGCAACGAGCAGTACTTC. Translated: CSGGAGQGPRNEQYF.

The chain links TRBV4-3 to TRBJ2-1, with unresolved D. Germline V CDR1 and CDR2: LGHNA, YSLEER. Trimming shortened V by 0 bases and J by 8 bases, and 8 bases separated the two germline ends. The CDR3 contains 13 residues. DNA of the CDR3: TGCGCCAGCAGCCAAGAACGAGGTGATGAGCAGTTCTTC. Amino acids: CASSQERGDEQFF.

This chain links TRBV7-3 with TRBJ2-7, with D perhaps TRBD1 (6 bases). Germline loops: CDR1 SGHTA, CDR2 FQGTGA. The CDR3 contains 14 residues. V was pared by 2 bases and J by 6 bases, with 14 bases between. CDR3 amino acids: CASSLLGRGGEQYF. DNA of the CDR3: TGTGCCAGCAGCTTACTCGGCCGAGGGGGCGAGCAGTACTTC. The whole variable domain, remainder taken from reference TRBV7-3 and TRBJ2-7, is GAGVSQTPSNKVTEKGKYVELRCDPISGHTALYWYRQSLGQGPEFLIYFQGTGAADDSGLPNDRFFAVRPEGSVSTLKIQRTERGDSAVYLCASSLLGRGGEQYFGPGTRLTVT.

The chain couples TRBV19 to TRBJ2-5; 7 bases agree with TRBD2. The CDR3 covers 17 residues. With 3 bases clipped from V and 3 bases from J, the junction kept 13 bases outside the gene matches. Per the germline V gene, CDR1 is LNHDA and CDR2 is SQIVND (reference sequence). The CDR3 protein is CASSIRLAGETKETQYF. CDR3 sequence (DNA): TGTGCCAGTAGTATCCGGTTAGCGGGCGAGACTAAAGAGACCCAGTACTTC.

The chain links TRBV29-1 to TRBJ1-1, with D possibly TRBD1 on 6 matching bases. Trimming shortened V by 7 bases and J by 2 bases, and 14 bases separated the two germline ends. This CDR3 comprises 13 residues. Germline loops: CDR1 SQVTM, CDR2 ANQGSEA. CDR3 region: CSARTDENTEAFF. In nucleotides, the CDR3 is TGCAGCGCCAGGACAGATGAAAACACTGAAGCTTTCTTT.

The chain is built from TRBV5-8 and TRBJ1-2; 12 bases are shared with TRBD1. Germline trimming cut 10 bases from V and 4 bases from J; bases unmatched to any gene: 8. Germline V CDR1 and CDR2: SGHTS, YDEGEE. The CDR3 extends over 14 amino acids. The CDR3 is CACSGTGGSYGYTF. The CDR3 coding sequence is TGTGCCTGTTCCGGGACAGGGGGCAGCTATGGCTACACCTTC.

This clone was counted only a few times. The gene calls are TRBV5-1 and TRBJ2-7, with TRBD2 matching 9 bases. Germline-derived CDR1 and CDR2 are SGHRS and YFSETQ. This CDR3 spans 14 amino acids. V shed 4 bases and J 2 bases; nucleotides not matched to a gene: 4. The CDR3 nucleotides are TGCGCCAGCAGCGTGACTAGCGGACCCTACGAGCAGTACTTC. Protein product: CASSVTSGPYEQYF.

This clone was recorded a few times. The gene calls are TRBV13 and TRBJ1-2; D perhaps matches TRBD1 (5 bases). V lost 3 bases and J lost 6, with 11 bases in between. CDR1 and CDR2 (germline): PRHDT, FYEKMQ (reference sequence). This CDR3 spans 13 amino acids. The CDR3 DNA reads TGTGCCAGCAGCTTTGACAGAGAAAATGGCTACACCTTC. It specifies CASSFDRENGYTF.